This T cell receptor beta chain is drawn from a study of blood T cell repertoires in COVID-19. Study as a whole: The cDNA or gDNA used as material had been derived from T cells, B-cell-depleted T cells, or PBMCs.

Original handling: Estimates of nucleated cell counts were drawn from the amplification of reference gene primers. TCRdb's copy holds only in-frame clones and misses some; the assay was immunoSEQ multiplex PCR. From that table come the V and J calls and clone size; the DNA was used to work out D and trimming. The sample has around 300,000 clones, around 86% seen once. V shed 5 bases and J 2 bases; nucleotides not matched to a gene: 13. There are 17 residues in the CDR3. Germline V lookup: CDR1 SGDLS, CDR2 YYNGEE. Input material: peripheral blood. This clonotype was obtained from a woman in her forties who had recovered from COVID-19. V usage is TRBV9 and J usage is TRBJ2-3; 8 bases are a match to TRBD2. The CDR3 DNA is TGTGCCAGCAGTGCCCGCGGGGCGGGAGGAGTCACAGATACGCAGTATTTT. Amino acid sequence: CASSARGAGGVTDTQYF.